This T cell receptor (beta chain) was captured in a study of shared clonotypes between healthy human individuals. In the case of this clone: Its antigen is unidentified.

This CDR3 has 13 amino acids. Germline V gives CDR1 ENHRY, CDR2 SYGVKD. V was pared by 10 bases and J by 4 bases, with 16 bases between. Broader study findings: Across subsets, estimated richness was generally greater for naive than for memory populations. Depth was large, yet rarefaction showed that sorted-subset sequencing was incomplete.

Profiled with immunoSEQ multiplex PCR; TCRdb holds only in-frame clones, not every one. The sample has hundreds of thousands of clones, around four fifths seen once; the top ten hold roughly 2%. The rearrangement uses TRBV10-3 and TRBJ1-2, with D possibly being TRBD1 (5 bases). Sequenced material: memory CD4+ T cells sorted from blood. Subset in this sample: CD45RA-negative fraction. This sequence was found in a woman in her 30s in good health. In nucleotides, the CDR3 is TGTGCCACTGGGACGGCGGATTCCTATGGCTACACCTTC. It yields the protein CATGTADSYGYTF.